This TCR beta chain was recorded in a study of T cells after posttransplantation cyclophosphamide. Overall study results and limits: Blood and skin or GI T cell repertoires showed limited TRB overlap. Donor-recipient repertoire similarity was low at 1-2 months, rising over year one. Recipient CMV seropositivity and CMV reactivation strongly tracked TRB clonality.

On the day of bone marrow donation, the related graft donor provided peripheral blood. Germline V gives CDR1 ENHRY, CDR2 SYGVKD. CDR3 length: 14 residues. V was clipped by 4 bases and J by 1 base, with 10 bases between them. Method: immunoSEQ multiplex PCR; TCRdb's copy keeps in-frame clones and lacks some. This sample carries more than 25,000 clones and no singletons, and about 1.5% goes to the top ten. This clone was observed many times. Its specificity is not known. The sequence was obtained from a man aged 50 to 60 in good health, CMV-negative, and a related stem cell transplant donor. The genes are TRBV10-3 and TRBJ1-2; no clear D gene. Sequenced material: PBMCs. CDR3: CAISGAADNYGYTF. Written as DNA, the CDR3 is TGTGCCATCAGTGGTGCAGCGGATAACTATGGCTACACCTTC.